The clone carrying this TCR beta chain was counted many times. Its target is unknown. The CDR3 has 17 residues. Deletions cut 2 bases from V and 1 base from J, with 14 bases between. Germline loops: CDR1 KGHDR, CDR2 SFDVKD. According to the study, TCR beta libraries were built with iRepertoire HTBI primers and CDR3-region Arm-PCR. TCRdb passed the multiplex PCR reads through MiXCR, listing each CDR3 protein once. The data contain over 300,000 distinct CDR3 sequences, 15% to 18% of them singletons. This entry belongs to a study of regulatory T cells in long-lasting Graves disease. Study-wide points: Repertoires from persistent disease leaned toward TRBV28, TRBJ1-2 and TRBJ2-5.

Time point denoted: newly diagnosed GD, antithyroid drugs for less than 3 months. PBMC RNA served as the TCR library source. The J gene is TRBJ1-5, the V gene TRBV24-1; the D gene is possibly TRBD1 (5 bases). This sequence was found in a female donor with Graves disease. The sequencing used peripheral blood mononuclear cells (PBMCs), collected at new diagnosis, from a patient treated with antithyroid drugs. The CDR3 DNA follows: TGTGCCACCAGTGATTCAGTAGGGGTTTACAGCAATCAGCCCCAGCATTTT. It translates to CATSDSVGVYSNQPQHF.